The present entry profiles one T cell receptor (beta chain) with its context. CDR1 SGDLS and CDR2 YYNGEE come from the germline V gene. V shed 3 bases, J shed 7 bases, and the junction held 3 bases outside the gene matches. The CDR3 has 14 residues. This sample was taken from a study of blood T cell repertoires in COVID-19. Study at large: Spain, Italy and the United States supplied samples that represented acute and convalescent COVID-19. T cells, B-cell-depleted T cells, or PBMCs provided the cDNA or gDNA that served as material.

Source study methods: Counts of nucleated cells, estimated from reference gene primer amplification, were obtained. Assay: immunoSEQ multiplex PCR; the TCRdb copy retains only in-frame clones and omits some. From that table come the V and J calls and clone size; the DNA was used to work out D and trimming. The sample contains about 100,000 clones, over 70% of which appear only once. Sequences were obtained from peripheral blood. The clonotype was recovered from a man aged 50-59 years who had recovered from COVID-19. The chain combines TRBV9 with TRBJ1-6; 8 bases line up with TRBD1. CDR3 bases: TGTGCCAGCAGCGACCGGGACAGGAATTCACCCCTCCACTTT. It codes for CASSDRDRNSPLHF.